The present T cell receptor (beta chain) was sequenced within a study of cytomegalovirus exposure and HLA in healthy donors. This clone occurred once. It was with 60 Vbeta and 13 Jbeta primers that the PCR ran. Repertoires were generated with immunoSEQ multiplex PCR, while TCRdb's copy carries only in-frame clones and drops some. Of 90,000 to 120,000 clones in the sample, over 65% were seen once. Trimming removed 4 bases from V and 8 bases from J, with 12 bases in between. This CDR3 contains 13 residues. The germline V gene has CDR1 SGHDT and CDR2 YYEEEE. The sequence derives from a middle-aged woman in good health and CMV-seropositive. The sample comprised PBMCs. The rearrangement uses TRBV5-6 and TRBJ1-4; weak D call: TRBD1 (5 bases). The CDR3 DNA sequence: TGTGCCAGCAGCGTGACATCAGGGGAAAAACTGTTTTTT. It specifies CASSVTSGEKLFF.